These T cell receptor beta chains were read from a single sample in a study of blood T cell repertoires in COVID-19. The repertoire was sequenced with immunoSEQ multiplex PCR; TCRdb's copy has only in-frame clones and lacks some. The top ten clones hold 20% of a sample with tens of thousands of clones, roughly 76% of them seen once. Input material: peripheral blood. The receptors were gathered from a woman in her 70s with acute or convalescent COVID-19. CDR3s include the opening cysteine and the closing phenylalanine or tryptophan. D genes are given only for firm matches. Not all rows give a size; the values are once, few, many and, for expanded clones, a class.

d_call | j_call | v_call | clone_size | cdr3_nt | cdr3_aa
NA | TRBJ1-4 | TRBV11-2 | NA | TGTGCCAGCAGCCCCCGGACGGGCGGGGCAACTAATGAAAAACTGTTTTTT | CASSPRTGGATNEKLFF
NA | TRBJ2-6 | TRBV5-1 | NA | TGCGCCAGCAGCTCCTTTGGGGGGTCTGGGGCCAACGTCCTGACTTTC | CASSSFGGSGANVLTF
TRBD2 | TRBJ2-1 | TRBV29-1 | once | TGCAGCGCATCCGGCGCTCTAGCGGAGGATTACAATGAGCAGTTCTTC | CSASGALAEDYNEQFF
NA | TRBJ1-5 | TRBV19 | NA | TGTGCCAGTTCAGGACAGTTGCATAGCAATCAGCCCCAGCATTTT | CASSGQLHSNQPQHF
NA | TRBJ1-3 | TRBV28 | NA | TGTGCCAGCCTGGGGACACGGAGGGGAAACACCATATATTTT | CASLGTRRGNTIYF
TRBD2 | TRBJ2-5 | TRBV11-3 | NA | TGTGCCAGCAGCTTAGAGGCGACTAGCGGACAAGAGACCCAGTACTTC | CASSLEATSGQETQYF
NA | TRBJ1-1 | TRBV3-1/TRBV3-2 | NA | TGTGCCAGCAGCCTTCTACCGGTCAACACTGAAGCTTTCTTT | CASSLLPVNTEAFF
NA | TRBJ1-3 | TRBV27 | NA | TGTGCCAGCAGGGCAGGGCTTTCTGGAAACACCATATATTTT | CASRAGLSGNTIYF
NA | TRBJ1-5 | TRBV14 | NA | TGTGCCAGCAGCCAAGATCTCGGCGGTTCACAGCATTTT | CASSQDLGGSQHF
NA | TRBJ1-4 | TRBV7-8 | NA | TGTGCCAGCAGCCAAGTGGCCGGTGCGGGAAAACTGTTTTTT | CASSQVAGAGKLFF
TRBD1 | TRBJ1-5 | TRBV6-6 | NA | TGTGCCAGCATCTCAGGGGGGAATCAGCCCCAGCATTTT | CASISGGNQPQHF
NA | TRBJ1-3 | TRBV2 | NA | TGTGCCAGCAGTAAAATACAGAAGTCCTCTGGAAACACCATATATTTT | CASSKIQKSSGNTIYF
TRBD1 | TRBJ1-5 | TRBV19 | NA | TGTGCCAGTAGTATAGTAGGACAGGGGAGTCATCAGCCCCAGCATTTT | CASSIVGQGSHQPQHF
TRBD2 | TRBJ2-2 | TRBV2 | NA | TGTGCCAGCAGCTTTGAGCGGGGGACCGGGGAGCTGTTTTTT | CASSFERGTGELFF
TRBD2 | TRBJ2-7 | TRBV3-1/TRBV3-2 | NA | TGTGCCAGCAGCCAAGATCGGGCTAGCGGGAGTCACGAGCAGTACTTC | CASSQDRASGSHEQYF
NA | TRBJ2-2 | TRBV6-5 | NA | TGTGCCAGCCGGGGGATGAACACCGGGGAGCTGTTTTTT | CASRGMNTGELFF
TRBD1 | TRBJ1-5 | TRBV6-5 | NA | TGTGCCAGCAGCTCCGACAGGGACGGCAATCAGCCCCAGCATTTT | CASSSDRDGNQPQHF
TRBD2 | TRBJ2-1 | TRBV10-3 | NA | TGTGCCACCAAGGCGGCCCTAGCGGGACTTATCTATGAGCAGTTCTTC | CATKAALAGLIYEQFF
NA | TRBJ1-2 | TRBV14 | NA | TGTGCCAGCAGCCAAGTGCGTGGGGGCCAGGGCTATGGCTACACCTTC | CASSQVRGGQGYGYTF
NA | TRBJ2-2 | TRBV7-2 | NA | TGTGCCAGCAGCTTACGCGCAGGGAACACCGGGGAGCTGTTTTTT | CASSLRAGNTGELFF
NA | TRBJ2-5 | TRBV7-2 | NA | TGTGCCAGCAGGCCCAGGGTACGAGAGACCCAGTACTTC | CASRPRVRETQYF
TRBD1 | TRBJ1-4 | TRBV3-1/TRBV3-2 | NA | TGTGCCAGCAGCCGATCAGGGGGCGGCTATGAAAAACTGTTTTTT | CASSRSGGGYEKLFF
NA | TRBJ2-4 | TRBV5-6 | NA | TGTGCCAGCAGCTTGAGAAGCTCGACCAAAAACATTCAGTACTTC | CASSLRSSTKNIQYF
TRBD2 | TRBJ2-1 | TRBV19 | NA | TGTGCCAGTAGTCGGGCTAGCGGGAGAAAGAATGAGCAGTTCTTC | CASSRASGRKNEQFF
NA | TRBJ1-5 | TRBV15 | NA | TGTGCCACCAGCACCGGGGGGGTGGGTCAGCCCCAGCATTTT | CATSTGGVGQPQHF
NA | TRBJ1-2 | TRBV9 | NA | TGTGCCAGCAGCGCGAGCTTCCAGGGTGGCTACACCTTC | CASSASFQGGYTF
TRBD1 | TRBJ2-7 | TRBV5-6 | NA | TGTGCCAGCAGCTGGCCCGACAGGGAAGGGTACGAGCAGTACTTC | CASSWPDREGYEQYF
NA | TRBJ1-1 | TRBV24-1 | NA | TGTGCCACCAGTGTAGGGCAGGGGAGAGCTTTCTTT | CATSVGQGRAFF
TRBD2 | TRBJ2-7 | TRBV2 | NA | TGTGCCAGCAGTGAAGCGCGTCCTAGCGGGAGTTACGAGCAGTACTTC | CASSEARPSGSYEQYF
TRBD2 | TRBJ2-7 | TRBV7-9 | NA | TGTGCCAGCAGCTCCATCTGGGCTAGCGGGTTCTACGAGCAGTACTTC | CASSSIWASGFYEQYF
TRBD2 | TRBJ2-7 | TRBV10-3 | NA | TGTGCCATCAGTGAGTCCGCGACTAGCCTAATCTACGAGCAGTACTTC | CAISESATSLIYEQYF
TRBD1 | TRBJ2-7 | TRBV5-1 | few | TGCGCCAGCAGCCGGACAGGGGGCTCCTACGAGCAGTACTTC | CASSRTGGSYEQYF
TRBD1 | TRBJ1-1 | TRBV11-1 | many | TGTGCCAGCAGCGAACAGGGGGCTGAAGCTTTCTTT | CASSEQGAEAFF
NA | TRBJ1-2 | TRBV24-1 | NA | TGTGCCACCAGTGTCGGTTCTAACTATGGCTACACCTTC | CATSVGSNYGYTF
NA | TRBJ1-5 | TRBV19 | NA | TGTGCCAGTAGTATGTATAGGGGCGGGAGTCAGCCCCAGCATTTT | CASSMYRGGSQPQHF
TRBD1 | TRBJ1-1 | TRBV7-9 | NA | TGTGCCAGCAGCCGGGACAGGGCGAACACTGAAGCTTTCTTT | CASSRDRANTEAFF
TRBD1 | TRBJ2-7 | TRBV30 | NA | TGTGCCTGGAGTGTAACAGGGGTCGACGAGCAGTACTTC | CAWSVTGVDEQYF